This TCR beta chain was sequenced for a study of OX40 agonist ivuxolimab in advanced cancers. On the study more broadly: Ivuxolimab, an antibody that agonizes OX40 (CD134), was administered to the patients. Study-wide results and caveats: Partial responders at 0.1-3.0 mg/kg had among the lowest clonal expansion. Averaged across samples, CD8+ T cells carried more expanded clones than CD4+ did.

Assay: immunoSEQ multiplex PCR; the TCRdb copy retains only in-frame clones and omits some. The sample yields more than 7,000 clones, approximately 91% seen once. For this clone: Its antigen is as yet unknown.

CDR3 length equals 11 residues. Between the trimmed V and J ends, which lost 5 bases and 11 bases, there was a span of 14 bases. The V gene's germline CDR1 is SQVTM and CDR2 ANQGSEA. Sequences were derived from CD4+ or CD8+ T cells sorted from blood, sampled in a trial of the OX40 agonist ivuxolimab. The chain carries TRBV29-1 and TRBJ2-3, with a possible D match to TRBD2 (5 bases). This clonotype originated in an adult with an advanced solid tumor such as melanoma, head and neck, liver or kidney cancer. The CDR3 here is CSVRTARGQYF. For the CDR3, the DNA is TGCAGCGTTCGGACTGCCCGGGGGCAGTATTTT.